The sample holds a few counts of the clone carrying this TCR beta chain. Its antigen is currently unknown. Construction of the TCR beta libraries employed iRepertoire HTBI primers in conjunction with Arm-PCR of CDR3 regions. As processed by the authors: Samples revealed fewer than 65 TRBV and some 15 TRBJ segments. TCRdb fed the multiplex PCR reads into MiXCR, producing one record per CDR3 protein. The V and J calls follow TCRdb's processing rather than the paper's. The sample consists of roughly 450,000 distinct CDR3 sequences, around a fifth of them appearing once. Per germline, CDR1 GTSNPN and CDR2 SVGIG (reference sequence). V lost 5 bases, J lost 5 bases, and 13 bases lay in between. The CDR3 contains 13 residues. Time point defined: persistent/refractory GD, antithyroid drugs over 5 years with positive TRAb. There was RNA extracted from PBMCs, and the TCR library was made from it. The data are from a study of regulatory T cells in long-lasting Graves disease. Overall study: Patients with persistent Graves' disease had over 5 years of antithyroid drugs and persistent TSH receptor antibodies.

General study points: Persistent Graves' patients had lower TCR diversity than newly diagnosed ones. Persistent patients shared more public clonotypes (2,741) than newly diagnosed patients (under 1,000).

The source was peripheral blood mononuclear cells (PBMCs), collected when the disease was refractory, from a patient treated with antithyroid drugs. V usage is TRBV30 and J usage is TRBJ1-5; possible D gene TRBD1, 6 bases. The receptor comes from a female donor with Graves disease. The CDR3 sequence is CAWAGAYDQPQHF. In DNA form, the CDR3 reads TGTGCCTGGGCGGGGGCATACGATCAGCCCCAGCATTTT.